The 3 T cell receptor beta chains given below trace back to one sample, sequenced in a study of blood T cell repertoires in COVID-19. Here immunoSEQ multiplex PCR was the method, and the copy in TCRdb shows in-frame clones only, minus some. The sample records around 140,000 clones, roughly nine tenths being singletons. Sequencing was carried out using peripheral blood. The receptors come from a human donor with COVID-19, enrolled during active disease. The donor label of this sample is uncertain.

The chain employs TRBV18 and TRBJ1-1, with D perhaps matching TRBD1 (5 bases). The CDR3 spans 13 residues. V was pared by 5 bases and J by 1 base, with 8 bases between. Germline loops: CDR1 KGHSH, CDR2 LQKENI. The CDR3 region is CASSDTGNTEAFF. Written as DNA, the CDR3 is TGTGCCAGCTCAGATACAGGGAACACTGAAGCTTTCTTT.

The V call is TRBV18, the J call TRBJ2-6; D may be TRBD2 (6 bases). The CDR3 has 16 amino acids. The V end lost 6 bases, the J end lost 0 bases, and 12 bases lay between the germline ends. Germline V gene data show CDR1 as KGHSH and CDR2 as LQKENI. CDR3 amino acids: CASSREQRSGANVLTF. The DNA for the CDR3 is TGTGCCAGCTCGCGGGAACAGCGCTCTGGGGCCAACGTCCTGACTTTC.

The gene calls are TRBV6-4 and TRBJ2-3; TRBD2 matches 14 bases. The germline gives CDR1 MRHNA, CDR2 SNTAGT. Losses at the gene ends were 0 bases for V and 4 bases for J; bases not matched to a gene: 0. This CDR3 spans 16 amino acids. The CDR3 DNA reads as TGTGCCAGCAGTGACTCGACTAGCGGGGGGGCAGATACGCAGTATTTT. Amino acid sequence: CASSDSTSGGADTQYF.